This T cell receptor (beta chain) emerged from a study of cytomegalovirus exposure and HLA in healthy donors. The study's findings and limits: Altogether, 170 or so TCR beta chains were recorded as cytomegalovirus-associated. In a later analysis, TCR beta V- and J-gene trimming showed a link to a missense DCLRE1C variant.

About this clone: The antigen is not known.

The trim removed 0 bases at V and 6 bases at J, leaving 11 bases unmatched. The germline CDR1 and CDR2 sequences are WSHSY and SAAADI. There are 19 residues in the CDR3. The study ran its PCR with 60 Vbeta and 13 Jbeta primers. Original analysis: There were about 80 million unique TCR beta chains by a later count, and about 11 million of them were shared. Profiled with immunoSEQ multiplex PCR; TCRdb holds only in-frame clones, not every one. The V and J calls and the clone size are those of that table, but D and trimming were determined from the DNA. The sample gives over 85,000 clones, approximately 82% of which show up once; 2% to 3% is in the top ten.

The V gene is TRBV10-2, the J gene TRBJ2-1, with 13 bases identical to TRBD2. Source material: PBMCs. The TCR comes from a middle-aged man in good health and CMV-seronegative. This CDR3 reads CASSESFPLLAGGSNEQFF. The CDR3 region has the DNA TGCGCCAGCAGTGAGTCGTTCCCCTTACTAGCGGGGGGGTCCAATGAGCAGTTCTTC.